A selection of T cell receptor beta chains follows, all from one sample in a study of T cell responses to AZD1222 COVID-19 vaccine. Produced via immunoSEQ multiplex PCR; TCRdb's table is partial and in-frame only. Of more than 80,000 clones in the sample, around 88% were seen once. The sample in question was peripheral blood, obtained on day 0 of MenACWY control vaccination. These TCRs come from an adult in good health. CDR3s include the opening cysteine and the closing phenylalanine or tryptophan. D genes are given only for firm matches. Size is stated for part of the rows, as once, few or many counts, or as a class when the clone is expanded.

NA	NA	TRBV19	TRBJ1-2	TGTGCCAGTAGTAACCCGACGGGGGTGGGGGACTATGGCTACACCTTC	CASSNPTGVGDYGYTF
TRBD1	NA	TRBV28	TRBJ1-1	TGTGCCAGTTCGACAGGGGGAAGGGGTGAAGCTTTCTTT	CASSTGGRGEAFF
NA	once	TRBV6-5	TRBJ2-2	TGTGCCAGCAGTTACTCTATTAGCAGGAGCACCGGGGAGCTGTTTTTT	CASSYSISRSTGELFF
NA	NA	TRBV29-1	TRBJ1-1	TGCAGCGTTGTCGCAAATCTGAACACTGAAGCTTTCTTT	CSVVANLNTEAFF
NA	NA	TRBV5-1	TRBJ2-3	TGCGCCAGCAGCGTGGACAGCGCTAGCACAGATACGCAGTATTTT	CASSVDSASTDTQYF
TRBD1	NA	TRBV13	TRBJ1-2	TGTGCCAGCAGCCGACAGGGGTACTATGGCTACACCTTC	CASSRQGYYGYTF
TRBD2	NA	TRBV7-2	TRBJ2-5	TGTGCCAGCAGCTTAGGGGGAGCGGGGGGGCAAGAGACCCAGTACTTC	CASSLGGAGGQETQYF
NA	NA	TRBV7-2	TRBJ2-1	TGTGCCAGCAGCGACCTGAAGGGTCAAAACAATGAGCAGTTCTTC	CASSDLKGQNNEQFF
TRBD1	NA	TRBV15	TRBJ2-2	TGTGCCACCAGCCCGAGGGGACAGGGGGCCGGGGAGCTGTTTTTT	CATSPRGQGAGELFF
NA	NA	TRBV30	TRBJ1-6	TGTGCCTGGAGCAGTGACAGAGATTCACCCCTCCACTTT	CAWSSDRDSPLHF
TRBD2	NA	TRBV9	TRBJ2-1	TGTGCCAGCAGCGCCCTTGGACTAGCGGGGGGGCTCACCTACAATGAGCAGTTCTTC	CASSALGLAGGLTYNEQFF
NA	NA	TRBV9	TRBJ1-3	TGTGCCAGCAGCGTAGTATCAGGTTCGTCTGGAAACACCATATATTTT	CASSVVSGSSGNTIYF
TRBD1	NA	TRBV20-1	TRBJ1-2	TGCAGTGCTAGTCTGGACAGGGGCCAACCCACGGCTAACTATGGCTACACCTTC	CSASLDRGQPTANYGYTF
NA	NA	TRBV12-3/TRBV12-4	TRBJ1-2	TGTGCCAGCAGCCGTCTACCTAACTATGGCTACACCTTC	CASSRLPNYGYTF
TRBD1	once	TRBV3-1/TRBV3-2	TRBJ2-7	TGTGCCAGCAGTCACCTAGGGGGCGCAGGAGGAGAGCAGTACTTC	CASSHLGGAGGEQYF
NA	NA	TRBV5-5	TRBJ1-3	TGTGCCAGCAGCTTGGAGTCAGGGGTTCGCAACACCATATATTTT	CASSLESGVRNTIYF
TRBD1	NA	TRBV4-2	TRBJ1-2	TGTGCCAGCAGCCAAGATATGGACAGGGATTACTATGGCTACACCTTC	CASSQDMDRDYYGYTF
TRBD1	once	TRBV5-1	TRBJ1-2	TGCGCCAGCAGCTCTTTCCCAGGACAGGGGTATGGCTACACCTTC	CASSSFPGQGYGYTF
NA	few	TRBV7-6	TRBJ1-3	TGTGCCAGCAGCTTAGGACACTACTCTGGAAACACCATATATTTT	CASSLGHYSGNTIYF
NA	NA	TRBV28	TRBJ1-6	TGTGCCAGCCTCCGGGCTGAAGATTCACCCCTCCACTTT	CASLRAEDSPLHF
TRBD1	NA	TRBV6-1	TRBJ2-1	TGTGCCAGCAGTGGACTGACCGGGACAGCCTACAATGAGCAGTTCTTC	CASSGLTGTAYNEQFF
NA	few	TRBV11-2	TRBJ2-7	TGTGCCAGCAGCCTCCTCCAGGGCTACGAGCAGTACTTC	CASSLLQGYEQYF
NA	many	TRBV2	TRBJ1-5	TGTGCCAGCACCAGGGCCGGGGGGCGTCAGCCCCAGCATTTT	CASTRAGGRQPQHF
NA	NA	TRBV27	TRBJ1-1	TGTGCCAGCAGTTCCCTGGGGGTCGGGACCCCAAACACTGAAGCTTTCTTT	CASSSLGVGTPNTEAFF
NA	NA	TRBV7-6	TRBJ1-3	TGTGCCAGCAGCTTAGGCGGGGCGAGCTCTGGAAACACCATATATTTT	CASSLGGASSGNTIYF
TRBD1	NA	TRBV4-3	TRBJ1-5	TGCGCCAGCAGCCAAGCATTAACAGGGGCCCAGCATTTT	CASSQALTGAQHF
NA	NA	TRBV29-1	TRBJ1-3	TGCAGCGTTGAAGTCATTGGCGGACTTTCTGACTCTGGAAACACCATATATTTT	CSVEVIGGLSDSGNTIYF
TRBD2	NA	TRBV19	TRBJ2-1	TGTGCCACAGGGACTAGCGGGGCAAATGAGCAGTTCTTC	CATGTSGANEQFF
NA	NA	TRBV2	TRBJ2-2	TGTGCCAGCAGATCAGTACTAAGCGCCGGGGAGCTGTTTTTT	CASRSVLSAGELFF
NA	NA	TRBV3-1/TRBV3-2	TRBJ1-4	TGTGCCAGCAGCCAAAGTATCGGGGGAATGCGTGAAAAACTGTTTTTT	CASSQSIGGMREKLFF
TRBD1	NA	TRBV2	TRBJ1-2	TGTGCCAGCAGTGAAGTCGGACAGGGGTACGGCTACACCTTC	CASSEVGQGYGYTF